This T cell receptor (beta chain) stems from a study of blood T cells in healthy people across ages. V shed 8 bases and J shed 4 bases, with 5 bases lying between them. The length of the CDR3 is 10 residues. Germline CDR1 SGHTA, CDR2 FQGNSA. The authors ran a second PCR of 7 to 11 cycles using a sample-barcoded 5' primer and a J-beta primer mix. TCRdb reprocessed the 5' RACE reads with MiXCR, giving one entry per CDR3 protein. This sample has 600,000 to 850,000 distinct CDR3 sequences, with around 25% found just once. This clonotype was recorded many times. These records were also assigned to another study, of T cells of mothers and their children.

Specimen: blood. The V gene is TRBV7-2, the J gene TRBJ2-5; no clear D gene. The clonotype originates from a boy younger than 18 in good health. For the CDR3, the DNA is TGTGCCAGCGGTCGAGAGACCCAGTACTTC. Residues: CASGRETQYF.